This TCR beta chain is from a study of shared clonotypes between healthy human individuals. Study-level points and caveats: The naive CD4 repertoires of a handful of donors were compared, and around 5.1% of clonotypes were shared.

It was at deep level that the assay was run. Clones were sequenced by immunoSEQ multiplex PCR, and TCRdb holds only the in-frame ones, with some missing. In the table there are some 1,100,000 clones, about four fifths of which are singletons. In this sample, this clone turned up once. Its antigen is currently unknown. This CDR3 has 12 residues. Germline lookup yields CDR1 MDHEN and CDR2 SYDVKM. The germline V and J ends were trimmed by 5 bases and 2 bases, with 7 bases remaining between them. The sample comprised memory CD4+ T cells from PBMCs. Subset meaning: CD45RA-negative fraction. The V and J genes are TRBV28 and TRBJ2-7; D is unresolved. This receptor was taken from a man aged 18 to 29 in good health. Some clones in this sample may be carry-over from other donors' samples. CDR3 bases: TGTGCCAGCAGTGGCGGAACCTACGAGCAGTACTTC. It encodes CASSGGTYEQYF.